These 17 T cell receptor beta chains were sequenced from one sample in a study of T cell changes during pregnancy in multiple sclerosis. Sequencing used immunoSEQ multiplex PCR; TCRdb keeps in-frame clones, though not all of them. The repertoire has approximately 98,000 clones, 92% of them found once; the top ten carry less than 2.5%. The starting material was peripheral blood, obtained after pregnancy. The receptors originated from a female donor in good health, enrolled as a control in a pregnancy study.

This clone was observed once. V usage is TRBV19 and J usage is TRBJ1-2; D unclear. The CDR3 has 12 amino acids. Trimming took off 5 bases at V and 12 bases at J, with 16 bases between the two ends. The germline CDR1 and CDR2 sequences are LNHDA and SQIVND (reference sequence). The CDR3 DNA reads TGTGCCAGTAGTGCCACGGGGATTGGAAACACCTTC. This translates into CASSATGIGNTF.

In DNA form, the CDR3 reads TGCAGCGTTGTACCTAGCGGGACCTACAATGAGCAGTTCTTC. Its protein is CSVVPSGTYNEQFF. The V and J genes are TRBV29-1 and TRBJ2-1; TRBD2 matches at 9 bases. Trimming removed 4 bases from V and 2 bases from J; junction bases left unmatched: 3. CDR1 SQVTM and CDR2 ANQGSEA come from the germline V gene. The CDR3 is 14 residues long.

The V and J genes are TRBV5-5 and TRBJ1-3; TRBD1 aligns across 7 bases. Germline values: CDR1 SGHKS, CDR2 YYEKEE (reference sequence). This CDR3 comprises 15 residues. Trimming removed 0 bases from V and 2 bases from J; junction bases left unmatched: 2. The CDR3 loop is CASSLDRGTGNTIYF. For the CDR3, the DNA is TGTGCCAGCAGCTTGGACAGGGGAACTGGAAACACCATATATTTT.

V usage is TRBV2 and J usage is TRBJ2-2; tentative D call: TRBD2 (5 bases). The CDR3 is 15 residues long. Germline lookup yields CDR1 SNHLY and CDR2 FYNNEI. Trimming shortened V by 5 bases and J by 2 bases, and 12 bases separated the two germline ends. For the CDR3, the DNA is TGTGCCAGCAGTCCTCTGCGGGCCAACACCGGGGAGCTGTTTTTT. Amino acids: CASSPLRANTGELFF.

V usage is TRBV7-9 and J usage is TRBJ1-1; no clear D gene. The CDR3 is 12 residues long. V was clipped by 8 bases and J by 4 bases, with 11 bases between them. The V gene's germline CDR1 is SEHNR and CDR2 FQNEAQ (reference sequence). CDR3 loop: CASRRWGTEAFF. The DNA for the CDR3 is TGTGCCAGCCGGAGGTGGGGCACTGAAGCTTTCTTT.

The V gene is TRBV28, the J gene TRBJ2-3; 8 nucleotides align to TRBD1. With 5 bases clipped from V and 1 base from J, the junction kept 8 bases outside the gene matches. CDR1 is MDHEN, CDR2 SYDVKM, per germline. CDR3 length: 16 residues. CDR3: CASSRTGFGGTDTQYF. The DNA of the CDR3 is TGTGCCAGCAGTCGGACAGGGTTTGGGGGCACAGATACGCAGTATTTT.

The J gene is TRBJ2-7, the V gene TRBV19; 9 bases fit TRBD1. CDR3 length: 16 residues. CDR1 LNHDA and CDR2 SQIVND come from the germline V gene (reference sequence). Unmatched junction bases numbered 9, after V lost 3 bases and J lost 3 bases. The CDR3 region is CASSISRGQGLYEQYF. As DNA, the CDR3 is TGTGCCAGTAGTATTAGTAGGGGACAGGGTCTCTACGAGCAGTACTTC.

The chain joins TRBV27 to TRBJ2-2; weak D call: TRBD2 (6 bases). The germline CDR1 and CDR2 sequences are MNHEY and SMNVEV (reference sequence). V lost 7 bases and J 5 bases, leaving 8 bases between the germline ends. The CDR3 sequence is 12 residues long. CDR3 loop: CASNGGTGELFF. The CDR3 bases are TGTGCCAGCAACGGGGGAACCGGGGAGCTGTTTTTT.

The chain combines TRBV6-5 with TRBJ1-5; D uncertain. In germline, CDR1 is MNHEY, CDR2 SVGAGI. The V end was cut by 5 bases, the J end by 6 bases, with 11 bases between. This CDR3 comprises 13 residues. The CDR3 here is CASSPGRAQPQHF. The CDR3 DNA is TGTGCCAGCAGTCCCGGGAGGGCTCAGCCCCAGCATTTT.

The chain combines TRBV2 with TRBJ1-1, with 10 bases fitting TRBD1. This CDR3 spans 16 amino acids. V was pared by 3 bases and J by 3 bases, with 7 bases of the junction left unmatched. Germline loops: CDR1 SNHLY, CDR2 FYNNEI. CDR3 DNA: TGTGCCAGCAGTGAGGGACAGGGGTCTATGTACACTGAAGCTTTCTTT. It translates to CASSEGQGSMYTEAFF.

V usage is TRBV25-1 and J usage is TRBJ1-1; weak D call: TRBD1 (6 bases). Germline V gives CDR1 MGHDK, CDR2 SYGVNS. Trimming shortened V by 0 bases and J by 2 bases, and 13 bases separated the two germline ends. There are 16 residues in the CDR3. Written as DNA, the CDR3 is TGTGCCAGCAGTGAATATGGTCGGGACACCAACACTGAAGCTTTCTTT. This translates into CASSEYGRDTNTEAFF.

The chain recombines TRBV6-6 with TRBJ1-3; 7 nucleotides align to TRBD1. V was pared by 6 bases and J by 4 bases, with 9 bases of the junction left unmatched. This CDR3 spans 15 amino acids. Germline V CDR1 and CDR2: MNHNY, SVGAGI (reference sequence). CDR3 protein: CASSSTGLSGNTIYF. CDR3 DNA: TGTGCCAGCAGCTCGACAGGGCTTTCCGGAAACACCATATATTTT.

This clone showed up just once. V and J are TRBV6-1 and TRBJ2-1; TRBD2 agrees at 13 bases. The CDR3 is made up of 18 amino acids. V gave up 4 bases and J gave up 0 bases; unmatched junction bases: 6. Germline V lookup: CDR1 MNHNS, CDR2 SASEGT. CDR3 nucleotide sequence: TGTGCCAGCAGTGGGTGGACTAGCGGGGGCCCCTCCTACAATGAGCAGTTCTTC. Its protein product is CASSGWTSGGPSYNEQFF.

This clone was observed a single time. CDR3 DNA: TGTGCCAGTAGTATACAGAAAGGCTACACCTTC. Translation: CASSIQKGYTF. The genes are TRBV19 and TRBJ1-2; D gene ambiguous. CDR1 is LNHDA and CDR2 is SQIVND in the germline V gene (reference sequence). The V end was cut by 2 bases, the J end by 8 bases, with 6 bases between. The CDR3 runs 11 residues.

The V and J genes are TRBV7-9 and TRBJ2-2; D is perhaps TRBD2 (6 bases). Trimming pared 4 bases from V and 8 bases from J, leaving 11 bases between. The CDR3 sequence is 13 residues long. CDR1 is SEHNR and CDR2 is FQNEAQ in the germline V gene (reference sequence). The CDR3 DNA follows: TGTGCCAGCAGCTCGGGGGTGGAAGGGGAGCTGTTTTTT. Translation: CASSSGVEGELFF.

The rearrangement links TRBV25-1 to TRBJ2-1, with TRBD2 matching 10 bases. V was clipped by 9 bases and J by 0 bases; unmatched bases: 5. Per the germline V gene, CDR1 is MGHDK and CDR2 is SYGVNS. This CDR3 has 15 residues. CDR3 amino acids: CASQVAGGSYNEQFF. CDR3 sequence (DNA): TGTGCCAGTCAAGTAGCGGGAGGCTCCTACAATGAGCAGTTCTTC.

V and J are TRBV7-2 and TRBJ1-2, with a possible D match to TRBD1 (6 bases). V lost 2 bases and J lost 10, with 11 bases in between. Germline lookup yields CDR1 SGHTA and CDR2 FQGNSA. The CDR3 is made up of 12 amino acids. The CDR3 sequence is CASSLQQGDYTF. The CDR3 DNA reads TGTGCCAGCAGCTTACAACAGGGAGACTACACCTTC.